The clone carrying this TCR beta chain was observed a handful of times. This sample is part of a study of T cell responses to AZD1222 COVID-19 vaccine. Only in-frame clones appear in the TCRdb table, and some are missing; sequencing was by immunoSEQ multiplex PCR. The profile shows approximately 110,000 clones, around 83% of them singletons. This CDR3 has 14 amino acids. Trimming left V 5 bases short and J 9 bases short, with 18 bases between. Germline loops: CDR1 SGHRS, CDR2 YFSETQ. Sample: peripheral blood, taken 28 days after the second AZD1222 dose. This TCR derives from an adult who received the AZD1222 COVID-19 vaccine. The rearrangement links TRBV5-1 to TRBJ1-5; TRBD1 might be the D (5 bases). In DNA form, the CDR3 reads TGCGCCAGCAGTCCGGGGACCGATTGGTGGCCCCAGCATTTT. Encoded protein: CASSPGTDWWPQHF.